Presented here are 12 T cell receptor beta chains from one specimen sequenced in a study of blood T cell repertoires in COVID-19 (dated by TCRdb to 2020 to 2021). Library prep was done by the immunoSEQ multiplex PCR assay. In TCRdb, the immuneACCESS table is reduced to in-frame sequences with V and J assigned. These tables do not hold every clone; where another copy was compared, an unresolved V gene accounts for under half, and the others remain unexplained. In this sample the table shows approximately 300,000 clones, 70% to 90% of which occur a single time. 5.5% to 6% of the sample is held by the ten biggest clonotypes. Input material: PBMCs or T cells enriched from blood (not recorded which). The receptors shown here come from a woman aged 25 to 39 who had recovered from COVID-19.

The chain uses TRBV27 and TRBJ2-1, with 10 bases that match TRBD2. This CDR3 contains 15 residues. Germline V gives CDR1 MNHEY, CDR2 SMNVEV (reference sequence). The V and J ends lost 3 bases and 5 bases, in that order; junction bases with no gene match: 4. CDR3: CASSLGTSENNEQFF. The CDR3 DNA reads TGTGCCAGCAGTTTGGGGACTAGCGAGAACAATGAGCAGTTCTTC.

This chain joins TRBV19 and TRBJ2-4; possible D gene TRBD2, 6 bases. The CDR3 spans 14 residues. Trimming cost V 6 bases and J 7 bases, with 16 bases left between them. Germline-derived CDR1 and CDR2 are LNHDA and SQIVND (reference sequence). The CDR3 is CASRGVGRLNIQYF. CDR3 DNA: TGTGCCAGTAGGGGCGTAGGGAGGTTGAACATTCAGTACTTC.

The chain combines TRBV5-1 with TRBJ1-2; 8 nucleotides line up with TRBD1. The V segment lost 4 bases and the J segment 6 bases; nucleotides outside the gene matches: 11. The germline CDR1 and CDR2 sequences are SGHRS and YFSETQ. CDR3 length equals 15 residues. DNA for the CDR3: TGCGCCAGCAGCCCAGGACAGGGAGGTTCCCATGGCTACACCTTC. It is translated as CASSPGQGGSHGYTF.

The CDR3 DNA follows: TGTGCCAGCAGCGTAGGGCCTAGCGGGGGGTCAGTCAATGAGCAGTTCTTC. Amino acid sequence: CASSVGPSGGSVNEQFF. This sequence joins TRBV9 and TRBJ2-1; TRBD2 agrees at 11 bases. The germline gives CDR1 SGDLS, CDR2 YYNGEE. J gave up 6 bases and V 0 bases, and 8 bases lay outside the gene matches. The length of the CDR3 is 17 residues.

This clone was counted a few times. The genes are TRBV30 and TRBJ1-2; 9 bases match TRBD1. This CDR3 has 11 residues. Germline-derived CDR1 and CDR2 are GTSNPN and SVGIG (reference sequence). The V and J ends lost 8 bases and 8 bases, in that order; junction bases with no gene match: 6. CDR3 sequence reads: CANRDRAGYTF. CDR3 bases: TGTGCCAACCGGGACAGGGCCGGCTACACCTTC.

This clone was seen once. CDR3 coding DNA: TGTGCCAGCAGCAGGGGACAGAAAGAGACCCAGTACTTC. Residues: CASSRGQKETQYF. The chain links TRBV11-1 to TRBJ2-5, with 7 nucleotides matching TRBD1. Germline V gives CDR1 SGHAT, CDR2 FQDESV (reference sequence). CDR3 length: 13 amino acids. J lost 3 bases, V lost 5 bases, and 3 bases had no gene match.

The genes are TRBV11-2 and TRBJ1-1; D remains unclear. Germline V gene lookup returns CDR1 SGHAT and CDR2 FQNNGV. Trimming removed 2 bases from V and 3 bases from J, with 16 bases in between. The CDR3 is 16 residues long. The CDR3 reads CASSLLTHEYDTEAFF. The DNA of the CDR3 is TGTGCCAGCAGCTTACTTACCCACGAGTACGACACTGAAGCTTTCTTT. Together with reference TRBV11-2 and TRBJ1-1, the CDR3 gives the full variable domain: EAGVAQSPRYKIIEKRQSVAFWCNPISGHATLYWYQQILGQGPKLLIQFQNNGVVDDSQLPKDRFSAERLKGVDSTLKIQPAKLEDSAVYLCASSLLTHEYDTEAFFGQGTRLTVV.

CDR3 bases: TGTGCCCTCGGTAGGGGCCTCTATGGCTACACCTTC. It is translated as CALGRGLYGYTF. This sequence joins TRBV6-6 and TRBJ1-2; D might be TRBD1 (5 bases). The V end was cut by 11 bases, the J end by 4 bases, with 14 bases between. Germline V gives CDR1 MNHNY, CDR2 SVGAGI (reference sequence). The CDR3 has 12 amino acids.

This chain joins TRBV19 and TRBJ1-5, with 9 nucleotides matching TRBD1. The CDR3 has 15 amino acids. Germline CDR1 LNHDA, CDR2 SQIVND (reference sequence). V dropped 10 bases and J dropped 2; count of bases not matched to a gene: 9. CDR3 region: CATSGQGTGNQPQHF. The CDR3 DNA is TGTGCCACCTCGGGACAGGGTACAGGCAATCAGCCCCAGCATTTT.

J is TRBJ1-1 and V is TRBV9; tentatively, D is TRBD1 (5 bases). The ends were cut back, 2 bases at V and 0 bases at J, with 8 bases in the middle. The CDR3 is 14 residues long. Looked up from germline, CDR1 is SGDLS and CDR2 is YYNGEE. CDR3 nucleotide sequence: TGTGCCAGCAGCGTTGGGGCGATGAACACTGAAGCTTTCTTT. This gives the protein CASSVGAMNTEAFF.

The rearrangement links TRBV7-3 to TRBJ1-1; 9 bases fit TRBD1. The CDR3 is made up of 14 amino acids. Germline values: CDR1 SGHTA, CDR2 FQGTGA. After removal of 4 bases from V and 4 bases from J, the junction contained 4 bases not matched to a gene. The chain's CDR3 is CASSSDRGSTEAFF. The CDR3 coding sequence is TGTGCCAGCAGCTCGGACAGGGGAAGCACTGAAGCTTTCTTT.

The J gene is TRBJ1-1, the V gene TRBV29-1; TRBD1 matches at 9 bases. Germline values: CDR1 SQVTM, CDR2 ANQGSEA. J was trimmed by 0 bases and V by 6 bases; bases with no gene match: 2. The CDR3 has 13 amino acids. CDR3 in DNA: TGCAGCGTGGGACAGGGACTGAACACTGAAGCTTTCTTT. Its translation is CSVGQGLNTEAFF.